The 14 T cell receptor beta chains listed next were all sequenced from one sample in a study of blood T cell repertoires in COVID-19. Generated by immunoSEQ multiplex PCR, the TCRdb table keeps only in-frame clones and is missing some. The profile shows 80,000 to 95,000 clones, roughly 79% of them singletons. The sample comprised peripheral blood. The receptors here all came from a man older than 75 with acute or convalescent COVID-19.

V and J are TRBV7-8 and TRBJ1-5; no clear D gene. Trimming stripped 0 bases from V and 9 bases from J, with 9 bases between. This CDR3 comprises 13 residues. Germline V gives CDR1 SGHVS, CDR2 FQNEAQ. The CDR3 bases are TGTGCCAGCAGCTTAGCGGAGTTGCCGCCCCAGCATTTT. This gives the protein CASSLAELPPQHF.

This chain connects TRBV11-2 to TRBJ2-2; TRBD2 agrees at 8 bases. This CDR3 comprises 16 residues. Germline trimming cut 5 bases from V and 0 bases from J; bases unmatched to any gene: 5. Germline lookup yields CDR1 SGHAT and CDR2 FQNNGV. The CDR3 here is CASSLWTSTNTGELFF. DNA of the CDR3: TGTGCCAGCAGCCTTTGGACTAGCACGAACACCGGGGAGCTGTTTTTT. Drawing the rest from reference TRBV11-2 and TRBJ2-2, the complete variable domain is EAGVAQSPRYKIIEKRQSVAFWCNPISGHATLYWYQQILGQGPKLLIQFQNNGVVDDSQLPKDRFSAERLKGVDSTLKIQPAKLEDSAVYLCASSLWTSTNTGELFFGEGSRLTVL.

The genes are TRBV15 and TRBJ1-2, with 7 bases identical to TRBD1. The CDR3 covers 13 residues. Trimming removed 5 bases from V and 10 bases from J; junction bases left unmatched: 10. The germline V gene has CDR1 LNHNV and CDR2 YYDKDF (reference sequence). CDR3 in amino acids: CATSLGGVGLYTF. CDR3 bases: TGTGCCACCAGCTTAGGGGGCGTGGGTCTCTACACCTTC. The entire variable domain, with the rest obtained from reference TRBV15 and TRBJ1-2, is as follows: DAMVIQNPRYQVTQFGKPVTLSCSQTLNHNVMYWYQQKSSQAPKLLFHYYDKDFNNEADTPDNFQSRRPNTSFCFLDIRSPGLGDTAMYLCATSLGGVGLYTFGSGTRLTVV.

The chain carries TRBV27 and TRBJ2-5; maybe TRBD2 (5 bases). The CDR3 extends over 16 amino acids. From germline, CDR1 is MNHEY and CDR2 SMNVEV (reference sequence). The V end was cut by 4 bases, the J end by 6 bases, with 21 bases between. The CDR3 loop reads CASSSRPRTVVKTQYF. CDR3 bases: TGTGCCAGCAGTTCACGACCTAGGACTGTGGTAAAGACCCAGTACTTC.

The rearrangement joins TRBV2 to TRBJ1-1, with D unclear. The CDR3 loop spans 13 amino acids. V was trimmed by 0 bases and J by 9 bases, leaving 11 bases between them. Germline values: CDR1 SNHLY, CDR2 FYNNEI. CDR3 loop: CASSEASISQAFF. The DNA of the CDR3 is TGTGCCAGCAGTGAAGCGAGTATTTCCCAAGCTTTCTTT.

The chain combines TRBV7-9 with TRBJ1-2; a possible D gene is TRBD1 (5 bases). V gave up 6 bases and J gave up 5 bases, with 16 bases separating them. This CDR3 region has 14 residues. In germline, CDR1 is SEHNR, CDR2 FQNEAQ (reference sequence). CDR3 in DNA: TGTGCCAGCAGAGACTCAGGGAATTTTTATGGCTACACCTTC. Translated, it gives CASRDSGNFYGYTF.

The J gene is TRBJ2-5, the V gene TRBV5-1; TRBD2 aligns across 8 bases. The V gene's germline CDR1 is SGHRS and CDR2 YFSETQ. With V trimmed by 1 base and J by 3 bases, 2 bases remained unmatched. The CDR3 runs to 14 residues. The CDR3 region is CASSLSLAEETQYF. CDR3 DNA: TGCGCCAGCAGCTTGTCACTAGCGGAAGAGACCCAGTACTTC.

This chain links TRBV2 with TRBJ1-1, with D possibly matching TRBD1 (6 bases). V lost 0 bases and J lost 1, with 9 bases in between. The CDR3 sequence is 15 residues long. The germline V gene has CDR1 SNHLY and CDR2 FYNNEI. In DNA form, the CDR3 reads TGTGCCAGCAGTGAAGCGCCGGACAGGAACACTGAAGCTTTCTTT. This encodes CASSEAPDRNTEAFF.

The CDR3 coding sequence is TGTGCCAGCTCACACACCCCAGGGGAAGAGACCCAGTACTTC. It codes for CASSHTPGEETQYF. The chain carries TRBV18 and TRBJ2-5; maybe TRBD1 (6 bases). V was cut by 4 bases and J by 3 bases, with 12 bases left in between. There are 14 residues in the CDR3. Germline CDR1 reads KGHSH; CDR2 reads LQKENI.

The CDR3 nucleotides read TGTGCCAGCAGCTTACTGACAGGGGAGACGGGCAATCAGCCCCAGCATTTT. Protein product: CASSLLTGETGNQPQHF. The chain links TRBV7-6 to TRBJ1-5; 8 nucleotides align to TRBD1. V lost 2 bases, J lost 2 bases, and 8 bases stayed unmatched. The germline CDR1 and CDR2 sequences are SGHVS and FNYEAQ. CDR3 size: 17 residues.

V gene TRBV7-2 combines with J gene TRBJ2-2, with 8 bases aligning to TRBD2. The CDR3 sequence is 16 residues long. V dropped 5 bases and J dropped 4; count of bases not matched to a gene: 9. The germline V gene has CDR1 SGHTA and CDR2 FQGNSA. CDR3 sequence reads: CASSPRLALTTGELFF. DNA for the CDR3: TGTGCCAGCAGCCCGAGACTAGCGCTTACCACCGGGGAGCTGTTTTTT.

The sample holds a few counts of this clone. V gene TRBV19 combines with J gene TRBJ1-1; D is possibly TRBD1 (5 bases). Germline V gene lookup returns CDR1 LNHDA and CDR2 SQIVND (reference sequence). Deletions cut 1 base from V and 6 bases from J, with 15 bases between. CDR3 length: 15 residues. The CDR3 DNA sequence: TGTGCCAGTAGTATAGCGGGGGGAACGGTCTCTGAAGCTTTCTTT. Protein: CASSIAGGTVSEAFF.

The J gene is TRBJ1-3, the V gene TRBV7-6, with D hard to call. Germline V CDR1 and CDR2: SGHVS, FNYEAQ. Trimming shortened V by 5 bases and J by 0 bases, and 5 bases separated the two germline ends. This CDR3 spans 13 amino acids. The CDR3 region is CASSLFSGNTIYF. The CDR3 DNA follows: TGTGCCAGCAGCCTATTCTCTGGAAACACCATATATTTT.

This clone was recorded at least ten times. The CDR3 protein is CASSDGWDRNTEAFF. CDR3 DNA: TGTGCCAGCAGTGACGGGTGGGACAGAAACACTGAAGCTTTCTTT. The V gene is TRBV25-1, the J gene TRBJ1-1, with TRBD1 matching over 7 bases. The germline V gene encodes CDR1 MGHDK and CDR2 SYGVNS. This CDR3 spans 15 amino acids. V lost 3 bases to trimming and J lost 2 bases; unmatched junction nucleotides: 6.